The 22 T cell receptor beta chains reported below all come from one sample, sequenced in a study of blood T cell repertoires in COVID-19. The method was immunoSEQ multiplex PCR; TCRdb's version includes in-frame clones alone and lacks a portion of them. The sample holds about 96,000 clones, approximately 84% seen once. Input material: peripheral blood. The receptors here all came from a woman aged 55-75 years with acute or convalescent COVID-19.

The J gene is TRBJ1-3, the V gene TRBV19; D unclear. V lost 5 bases, J lost 0 bases, and 8 bases lay in between. The CDR3 has 14 amino acids. CDR1 LNHDA and CDR2 SQIVND come from the germline V gene (reference sequence). The DNA of the CDR3 is TGTGCCAGTAGTGCGGGGAACTCTGGAAACACCATATATTTT. It is translated as CASSAGNSGNTIYF. The full variable domain, in which reference TRBV19 and TRBJ1-3 provide the parts outside the CDR3, is DGGITQSPKYLFRKEGQNVTLSCEQNLNHDAMYWYRQDPGQGLRLIYYSQIVNDFQKGDIAEGYSVSREKKESFPLTVTSAQKNPTAFYLCASSAGNSGNTIYFGEGSWLTVV.

J is TRBJ2-7 and V is TRBV30; weak D call: TRBD1 (7 bases). Germline V gene data show CDR1 as GTSNPN and CDR2 as SVGIG (reference sequence). The CDR3 runs 13 residues. V lost 4 bases, J lost 7 bases, and 17 bases lay in between. CDR3 bases: TGTGCCTGGACTATCACAGGGGCGGGGGAGCAGTACTTC. It codes for CAWTITGAGEQYF.

V and J are TRBV2 and TRBJ1-2; TRBD1 is a possible D gene (5 bases). Trimming left V 3 bases short and J 3 bases short, with 8 bases between. The CDR3 length is 13 residues. The germline CDR1 and CDR2 sequences are SNHLY and FYNNEI. The CDR3 DNA is TGTGCCAGCAGTGATGGGGGGTACTATGGCTACACCTTC. It specifies CASSDGGYYGYTF.

The chain couples TRBV2 to TRBJ1-1, with D possibly TRBD1 on 5 matching bases. CDR1 and CDR2 from the germline V gene are SNHLY and FYNNEI. With 6 bases removed from V and 0 bases from J, the gap between germline ends came to 11 bases. This CDR3 has 14 residues. CDR3 in amino acids: CASSPGGLNTEAFF. The CDR3, as DNA: TGTGCCAGCAGCCCCGGGGGTCTGAACACTGAAGCTTTCTTT.

The chain carries TRBV2 and TRBJ1-3, with 7 bases that match TRBD1. V was pared by 8 bases and J by 2 bases, with 0 bases of the junction left unmatched. The CDR3 is 12 residues long. CDR1 SNHLY and CDR2 FYNNEI come from the germline V gene. The CDR3 DNA follows: TGTGCCAGCGACAGGGCTGGAAACACCATATATTTT. This encodes CASDRAGNTIYF.

The genes are TRBV29-1 and TRBJ1-2; 10 positions match TRBD1. This CDR3 has 14 amino acids. Trimming cost V 1 base and J 8 bases; bases outside gene matches: 7. Germline V gene sequence: CDR1 SQVTM, CDR2 ANQGSEA. The CDR3 loop reads CSVEVRQGARGYTF. The CDR3 coding sequence is TGCAGCGTTGAAGTGAGACAGGGGGCTAGAGGCTACACCTTC. The complete variable domain, with remaining parts taken from reference TRBV29-1 and TRBJ1-2, reads SAVISQKPSRDICQRGTSLTIQCQVDSQVTMMFWYRQQPGQSLTLIATANQGSEATYESGFVIDKFPISRPNLTFSTLTVSNMSPEDSSIYLCSVEVRQGARGYTFGSGTRLTVV.

The chain has TRBV5-1 and TRBJ1-3, with 8 bases fitting TRBD1. V shed 4 bases, J shed 1 base, and the junction held 7 bases outside the gene matches. CDR3 length: 16 residues. From germline, CDR1 is SGHRS and CDR2 YFSETQ. The CDR3 here is CASSRDRSSSGNTIYF. CDR3 in DNA: TGCGCCAGCAGCCGGGACAGGTCATCTTCTGGAAACACCATATATTTT.

The chain has TRBV12-3 or TRBV12-4 and TRBJ2-7; D might be TRBD1 (6 bases). CDR3 length equals 13 residues. The ends were cut back, 5 bases at V and 7 bases at J, with 15 bases in the middle. DNA for the CDR3: TGTGCCAGCAGTAATTCAGGGGCAGGGGAGCAGTACTTC. Translating it yields CASSNSGAGEQYF.

The chain has TRBV4-1 and TRBJ1-1; TRBD1 matches at 7 bases. J was trimmed by 2 bases and V by 0 bases; bases with no gene match: 6. This CDR3 comprises 16 residues. Germline V CDR1 and CDR2: MGHRA, YSYEKL. CDR3 bases: TGCGCCAGCAGCCAAGATTTTCCAGGGGGAAACACTGAAGCTTTCTTT. Translating gives CASSQDFPGGNTEAFF.

This clone showed up just once. This sequence joins TRBV11-2 and TRBJ2-7, with D perhaps matching TRBD2 (6 bases). The V gene's germline CDR1 is SGHAT and CDR2 FQNNGV. V lost 5 bases, J lost 7 bases, and 12 bases lay in between. This CDR3 has 12 residues. As DNA, the CDR3 is TGTGCCAGCAGCACACTACTAGCTGAGCAGTACTTC. Residues: CASSTLLAEQYF.

This clone has a handful of counts. The genes are TRBV2 and TRBJ1-6; TRBD1 might be the D (6 bases). The length of the CDR3 is 15 residues. The germline CDR1 and CDR2 sequences are SNHLY and FYNNEI. Trimming cost V 7 bases and J 0 bases, with 10 bases left between them. CDR3 region: CASTGQSSYNSPLHF. The CDR3 DNA is TGTGCCAGCACCGGACAGAGCTCCTATAATTCACCCCTCCACTTT.

V and J are TRBV5-4 and TRBJ2-3; TRBD2 aligns across 7 bases. The CDR3 extends over 16 amino acids. Trimming cost V 0 bases and J 4 bases; bases outside gene matches: 8. The V gene's germline CDR1 is SGHNT and CDR2 YYREEE (reference sequence). The CDR3 DNA is TGTGCCAGCAGCTTGGATGGCGGGGGATTTCCAGATACGCAGTATTTT. It encodes CASSLDGGGFPDTQYF.

The chain employs TRBV27 and TRBJ1-2, with TRBD1 matching 7 bases. With V trimmed by 5 bases and J by 5 bases, 5 bases remained unmatched. Germline assignment: CDR1 MNHEY and CDR2 SMNVEV (reference sequence). The CDR3 is 13 amino acids. The DNA of the CDR3 is TGTGCCAGCAGTAGACAGGGAGATTATGGCTACACCTTC. Its translation: CASSRQGDYGYTF.

The chain recombines TRBV6-5 with TRBJ2-3; 8 bases match TRBD2. The junction had 3 bases not matched to a gene; V was cut back by 7 bases and J by 0 bases. Germline V gene data show CDR1 as MNHEY and CDR2 as SVGAGI. This CDR3 is 14 amino acids long. As DNA, the CDR3 is TGTGCCAGCAAAAGGACTAGCAGCACAGATACGCAGTATTTT. It is translated as CASKRTSSTDTQYF.

The rearrangement joins TRBV28 to TRBJ1-2, with D unclear. V was clipped by 6 bases and J by 8 bases, with 13 bases between them. The CDR3 spans 12 residues. Germline CDR1 and CDR2: MDHEN and SYDVKM. CDR3 loop: CASSPSSWGYTF. DNA for the CDR3: TGTGCCAGCAGCCCTAGTTCTTGGGGCTACACCTTC.

The CDR3 bases are TGCAGTGCTAGTGTGGGCAACACCATATATTTT. Translating it yields CSASVGNTIYF. The chain employs TRBV20-1 and TRBJ1-3; D remains unclear. Trimming took 3 bases from V and 7 from J, leaving 7 bases between them. CDR1 DFQATT and CDR2 SNEGSKA come from the germline V gene (reference sequence). This CDR3 comprises 11 residues.

Regarding this clone: Other DNA sequences in this specimen translate into the identical CDR3. The chain links TRBV6-5 to TRBJ2-7; 7 nucleotides agree with TRBD2. The CDR3 extends over 14 amino acids. Germline V gene data show CDR1 as MNHEY and CDR2 as SVGAGI. The J segment lost 1 base and the V segment lost 0 bases, leaving 0 bases of the junction unmatched. DNA for the CDR3: TGTGCCAGCAGTTACTCGGGGGGGTCCTACGAGCAGTACTTC. It yields the protein CASSYSGGSYEQYF.

The CDR3 region is CASSSQGSRTTEAFF. The CDR3 nucleotides are TGTGCCAGCAGTTCCCAGGGGTCGCGCACTACTGAAGCTTTCTTT. The rearrangement uses TRBV6-5 and TRBJ1-1; a weak D match, TRBD1 (6 bases). Looked up from germline, CDR1 is MNHEY and CDR2 is SVGAGI. The CDR3 covers 15 residues. Between the trimmed V and J ends, which lost 4 bases and 5 bases, there was a span of 17 bases.

The J gene is TRBJ2-3, the V gene TRBV10-3, with 7 bases fitting TRBD1. The germline gives CDR1 ENHRY, CDR2 SYGVKD. The CDR3 is made up of 15 amino acids. The ends lost 6 bases at V and 2 bases at J; junction bases unmatched: 8. CDR3: CAISSGQLHTDTQYF. The CDR3 bases are TGTGCCATCAGCTCGGGACAGCTGCACACAGATACGCAGTATTTT.

The chain recombines TRBV18 with TRBJ1-1, with 8 bases matching TRBD1. CDR1 and CDR2 from the germline V gene are KGHSH and LQKENI. This CDR3 spans 16 amino acids. Germline trimming cut 4 bases from V and 2 bases from J; bases unmatched to any gene: 9. This CDR3 is CASSRSRDRRNTEAFF. The CDR3 region has the DNA TGTGCCAGCTCACGATCCCGGGACAGGAGAAACACTGAAGCTTTCTTT.

The V call is TRBV16, the J call TRBJ1-2; D remains ambiguous. Trimming took 0 bases from V and 2 from J, leaving 7 bases between them. Germline loops: CDR1 KGHSY, CDR2 FQNENV. The length of the CDR3 is 14 residues. CDR3 sequence (DNA): TGTGCCAGCAGCCAATCGGGGAGGAACTATGGCTACACCTTC. Amino acids: CASSQSGRNYGYTF. Combining the CDR3 with reference TRBV16 and TRBJ1-2 gives the whole variable domain GEEVAQTPKHLVRGEGQKAKLYCAPIKGHSYVFWYQQVLKNEFKFLISFQNENVFDETGMPKERFSAKCLPNSPCSLEIQATKLEDSAVYFCASSQSGRNYGYTFGSGTRLTVV.

The V call is TRBV19, the J call TRBJ1-3; no definite D call. The CDR3 covers 14 residues. Germline CDR1 and CDR2: LNHDA and SQIVND (reference sequence). V lost 5 bases and J 1 base, leaving 9 bases between the germline ends. The CDR3 sequence is CASSPGLSGNTIYF. In DNA form, the CDR3 reads TGTGCCAGTAGTCCCGGTTTATCTGGAAACACCATATATTTT.